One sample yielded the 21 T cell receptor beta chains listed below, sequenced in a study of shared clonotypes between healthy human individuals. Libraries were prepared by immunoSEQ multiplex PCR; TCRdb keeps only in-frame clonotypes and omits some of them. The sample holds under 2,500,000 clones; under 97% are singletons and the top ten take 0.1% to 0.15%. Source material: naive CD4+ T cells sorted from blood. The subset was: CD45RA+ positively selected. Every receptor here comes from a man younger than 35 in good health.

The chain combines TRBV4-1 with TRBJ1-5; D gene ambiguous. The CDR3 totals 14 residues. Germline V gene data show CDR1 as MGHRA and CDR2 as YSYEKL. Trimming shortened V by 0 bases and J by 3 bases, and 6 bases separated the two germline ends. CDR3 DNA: TGCGCCAGCAGCCAAGAGAGTGTCAATCAGCCCCAGCATTTT. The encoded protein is CASSQESVNQPQHF.

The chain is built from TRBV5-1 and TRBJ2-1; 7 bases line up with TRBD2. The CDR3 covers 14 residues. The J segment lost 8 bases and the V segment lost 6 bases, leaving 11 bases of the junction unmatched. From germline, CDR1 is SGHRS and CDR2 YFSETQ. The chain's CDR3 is CASKPLAAGDEQFF. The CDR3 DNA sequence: TGCGCCAGCAAACCCCTAGCGGCGGGGGATGAGCAGTTCTTC.

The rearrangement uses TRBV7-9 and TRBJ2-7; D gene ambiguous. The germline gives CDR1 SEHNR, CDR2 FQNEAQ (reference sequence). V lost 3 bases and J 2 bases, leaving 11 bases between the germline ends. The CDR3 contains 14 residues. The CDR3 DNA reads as TGTGCCAGCAGCTTGACCCGTTCCCCCTACGAGCAGTACTTC. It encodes CASSLTRSPYEQYF.

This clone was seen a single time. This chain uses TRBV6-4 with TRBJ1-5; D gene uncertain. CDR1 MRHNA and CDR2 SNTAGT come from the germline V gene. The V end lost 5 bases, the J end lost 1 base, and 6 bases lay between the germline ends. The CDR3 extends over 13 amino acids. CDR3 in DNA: TGTGCCAGCAGTACCCAGAGCAATCAGCCCCAGCATTTT. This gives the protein CASSTQSNQPQHF.

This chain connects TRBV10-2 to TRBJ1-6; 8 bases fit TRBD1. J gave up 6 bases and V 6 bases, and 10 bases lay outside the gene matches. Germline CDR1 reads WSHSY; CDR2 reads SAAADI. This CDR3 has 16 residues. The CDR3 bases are TGCGCCAGCAGCTCATCCTCGACAGGGGTTAATTCACCCCTCCACTTT. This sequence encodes CASSSSSTGVNSPLHF.

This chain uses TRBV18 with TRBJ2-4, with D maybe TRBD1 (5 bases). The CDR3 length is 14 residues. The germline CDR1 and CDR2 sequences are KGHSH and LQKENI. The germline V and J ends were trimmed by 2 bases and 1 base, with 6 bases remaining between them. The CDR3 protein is CASSPGAAKNIQYF. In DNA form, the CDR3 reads TGTGCCAGCTCACCAGGGGCGGCCAAAAACATTCAGTACTTC. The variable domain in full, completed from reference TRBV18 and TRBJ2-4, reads NAGVMQNPRHLVRRRGQEARLRCSPMKGHSHVYWYRQLPEEGLKFMVYLQKENIIDESGMPKERFSAEFPKEGPSILRIQQVVRGDSAAYFCASSPGAAKNIQYFGAGTRLSVL.

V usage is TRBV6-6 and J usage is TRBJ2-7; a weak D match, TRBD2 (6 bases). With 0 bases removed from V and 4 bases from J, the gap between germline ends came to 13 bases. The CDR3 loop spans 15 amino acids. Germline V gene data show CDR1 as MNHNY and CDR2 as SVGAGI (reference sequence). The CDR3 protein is CASSYSTSSVYEQYF. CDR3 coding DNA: TGTGCCAGCAGTTACTCGACTAGTTCGGTGTACGAGCAGTACTTC.

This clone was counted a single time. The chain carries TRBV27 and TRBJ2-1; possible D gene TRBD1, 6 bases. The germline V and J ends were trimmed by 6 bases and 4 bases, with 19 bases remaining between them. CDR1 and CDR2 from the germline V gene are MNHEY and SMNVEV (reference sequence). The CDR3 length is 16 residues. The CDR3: CASSRASGTMYNEQFF. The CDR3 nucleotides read TGTGCCAGCAGCCGGGCCTCCGGGACAATGTACAATGAGCAGTTCTTC.

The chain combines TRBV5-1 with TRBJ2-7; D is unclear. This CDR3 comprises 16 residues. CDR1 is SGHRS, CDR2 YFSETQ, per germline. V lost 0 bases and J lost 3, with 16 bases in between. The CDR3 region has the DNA TGCGCCAGCAGCTTGGCCGCGCCGCCTCTAAACTACGAGCAGTACTTC. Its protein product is CASSLAAPPLNYEQYF.

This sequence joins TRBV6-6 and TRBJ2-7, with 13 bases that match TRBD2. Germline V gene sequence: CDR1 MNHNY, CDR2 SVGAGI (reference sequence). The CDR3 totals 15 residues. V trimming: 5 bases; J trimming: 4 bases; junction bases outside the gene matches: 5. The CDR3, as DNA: TGTGCCAGCAGTATCCCGGGACTAGCGGGGTACGAGCAGTACTTC. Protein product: CASSIPGLAGYEQYF.

The CDR3 DNA reads as TGTGCCAGCAGTAGATGGACTAGCGGGAGCAATGAGCAGTTCTTC. This translates into CASSRWTSGSNEQFF. The J gene is TRBJ2-1, the V gene TRBV2; TRBD2 agrees at 13 bases. The CDR3 runs 15 residues. V lost 5 bases and J lost 6; bases outside the gene matches: 4. The germline CDR1 and CDR2 sequences are SNHLY and FYNNEI. The variable domain in full, completed from reference TRBV2 and TRBJ2-1, reads EPEVTQTPSHQVTQMGQEVILRCVPISNHLYFYWYRQILGQKVEFLVSFYNNEISEKSEIFDDQFSVERPDGSNFTLKIRSTKLEDSAMYFCASSRWTSGSNEQFFGPGTRLTVL.

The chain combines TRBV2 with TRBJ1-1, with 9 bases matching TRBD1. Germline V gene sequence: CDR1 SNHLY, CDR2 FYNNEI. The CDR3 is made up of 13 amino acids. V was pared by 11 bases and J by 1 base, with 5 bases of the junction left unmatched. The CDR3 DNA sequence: TGTGCCGAGCCGGGACAGGGGAACACTGAAGCTTTCTTT. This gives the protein CAEPGQGNTEAFF.

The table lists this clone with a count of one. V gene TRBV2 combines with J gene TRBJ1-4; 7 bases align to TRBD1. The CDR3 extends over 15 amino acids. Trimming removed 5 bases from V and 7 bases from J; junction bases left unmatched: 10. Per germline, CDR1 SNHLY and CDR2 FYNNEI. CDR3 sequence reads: CASSLTGAPPEKLFF. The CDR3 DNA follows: TGTGCCAGCAGTCTTACAGGGGCCCCACCTGAAAAACTGTTTTTT.

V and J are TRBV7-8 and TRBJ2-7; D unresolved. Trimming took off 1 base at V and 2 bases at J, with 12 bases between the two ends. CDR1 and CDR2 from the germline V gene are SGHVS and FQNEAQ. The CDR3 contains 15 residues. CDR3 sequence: CASSLEWPGPYEQYF. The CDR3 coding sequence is TGTGCCAGCAGCTTAGAATGGCCAGGCCCCTACGAGCAGTACTTC.

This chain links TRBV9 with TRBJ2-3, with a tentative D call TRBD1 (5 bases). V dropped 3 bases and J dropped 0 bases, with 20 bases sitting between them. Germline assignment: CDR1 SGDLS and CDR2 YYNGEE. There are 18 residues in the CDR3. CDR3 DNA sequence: TGTGCCAGCAGCGGACGGACAAAGCCAGGAACTAGCACAGATACGCAGTATTTT. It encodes CASSGRTKPGTSTDTQYF.

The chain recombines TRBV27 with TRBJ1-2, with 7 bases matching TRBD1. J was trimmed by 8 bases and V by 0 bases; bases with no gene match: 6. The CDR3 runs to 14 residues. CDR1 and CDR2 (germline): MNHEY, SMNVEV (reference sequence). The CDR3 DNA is TGTGCCAGCAGTTTATCGGGACAGTGGTTGGGCTACACCTTC. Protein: CASSLSGQWLGYTF.

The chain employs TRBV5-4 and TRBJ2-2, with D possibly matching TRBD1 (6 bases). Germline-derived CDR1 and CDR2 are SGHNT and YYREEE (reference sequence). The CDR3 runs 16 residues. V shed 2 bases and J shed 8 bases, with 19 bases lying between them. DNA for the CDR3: TGTGCCAGCAGCTTAGGACAGATCTCCCGAGGGGGGGAGCTGTTTTTT. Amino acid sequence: CASSLGQISRGGELFF.

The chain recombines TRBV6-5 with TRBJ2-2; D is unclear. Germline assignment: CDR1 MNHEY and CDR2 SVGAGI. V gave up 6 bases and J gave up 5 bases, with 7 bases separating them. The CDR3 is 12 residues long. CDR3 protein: CASSSQTGELFF. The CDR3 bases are TGTGCCAGCAGCTCACAGACCGGGGAGCTGTTTTTT.

DNA for the CDR3: TGTGCCAGCTCACCATTACAGTCGGGGAGCACTGAAGCTTTCTTT. It encodes CASSPLQSGSTEAFF. The V and J genes are TRBV18 and TRBJ1-1; D ambiguous. Germline V gene data show CDR1 as KGHSH and CDR2 as LQKENI. The CDR3 has 15 amino acids. Trimming shortened V by 2 bases and J by 4 bases, and 14 bases separated the two germline ends.

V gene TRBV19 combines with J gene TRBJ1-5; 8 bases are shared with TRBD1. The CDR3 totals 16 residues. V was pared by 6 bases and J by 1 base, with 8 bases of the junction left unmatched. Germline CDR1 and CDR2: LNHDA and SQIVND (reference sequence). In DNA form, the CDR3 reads TGTGCCAGTAGGGACAGGGACTTTTCGAGCAATCAGCCCCAGCATTTT. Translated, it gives CASRDRDFSSNQPQHF.

The DNA for the CDR3 is TGTGCCAGTAGTATACGGGACAGGGGTTCACCCCTCCACTTT. Protein: CASSIRDRGSPLHF. The V and J genes are TRBV19 and TRBJ1-6; TRBD1 aligns across 10 bases. The V gene's germline CDR1 is LNHDA and CDR2 SQIVND (reference sequence). Losses at the gene ends were 2 bases for V and 9 bases for J; bases not matched to a gene: 1. The length of the CDR3 is 14 residues.